These 17 T cell receptor beta chains originate from one sample sequenced in a study of T cells in Graves' hyperthyroidism and ophthalmopathy. TCR beta CDR3 sequences were amplified from RNA transcripts. A first-round RT-PCR of the TCR CDR3 used the HTBI primer set. Via MiXCR, TCRdb re-called the multiplex PCR reads, giving one row per CDR3 protein. In the table there are hundreds of thousands of distinct CDR3 sequences, about a sixth of which are singletons. The specimen sequenced was blood. The receptor set was obtained from a woman under 30 with Graves' hyperthyroidism.

At least ten counts were recorded for this clonotype. The chain employs TRBV20-1 and TRBJ1-2; 9 bases align to TRBD1. CDR1 and CDR2 (germline): DFQATT, SNEGSKA (reference sequence). This CDR3 comprises 14 residues. The V segment lost 3 bases and the J segment 5 bases; nucleotides outside the gene matches: 7. The CDR3 coding sequence is TGCAGTGCTAGGCTGGACAGGGGATCTTATGGCTACACCTTC. Protein product: CSARLDRGSYGYTF.

This clonotype was seen a few times. The CDR3 DNA follows: TGTGCCAGCAGAGGACTAGCCACTACCTACGAGCAGTACTTC. Its protein product is CASRGLATTYEQYF. The chain has TRBV2 and TRBJ2-7; 8 nucleotides line up with TRBD2. This CDR3 comprises 14 residues. Per germline, CDR1 SNHLY and CDR2 FYNNEI. J was trimmed by 2 bases and V by 6 bases; bases with no gene match: 6.

The table lists this clonotype with a few counts. The rearrangement links TRBV12-3 or TRBV12-4 to TRBJ2-1; 9 bases match TRBD2. V lost 6 bases, J lost 8 bases, and 8 bases stayed unmatched. This CDR3 is 14 amino acids long. The CDR3 nucleotides are TGTGCCAGCAGCCCGGGACTAGCTTTCGATGAGCAGTTCTTC. Translated, it gives CASSPGLAFDEQFF.

The table lists this clonotype with a few counts. Because it lacks the conserved phenylalanine or tryptophan at the end, this CDR3 is likely a read error. The rearrangement links TRBV28 to TRBJ1-5; D gene unclear. CDR3 length: 12 residues. Germline lookup yields CDR1 MDHEN and CDR2 SYDVKM. V lost 3 bases and J 3 bases, leaving 3 bases between the germline ends. The CDR3 nucleotides read TGTGCCAGCAGTTTGGACAATCAGCCCCAGCATCTT. Its translation: CASSLDNQPQHL.

As regards this clonotype: This may come from a read error, since a much larger clone is one base off. V gene TRBV14 combines with J gene TRBJ2-7; TRBD2 matches 11 bases. The germline CDR1 and CDR2 sequences are SGHDN and FVKESK. The CDR3 has 15 amino acids. The CDR3 loop reads CAGSQIAGGPYEQYF. The CDR3 region has the DNA TGTGCCGGCAGCCAAATAGCGGGGGGGCCGTACGAGCAGTACTTC. Full variable domain (remainder filled in from reference TRBV14 and TRBJ2-7): EAGVTQFPSHSVIEKGQTVTLRCDPISGHDNLYWYRRVMGKEIKFLLHFVKESKQDESGMPNNRFLAERTGGTYSTLKVQPAELEDSGVYFCAGSQIAGGPYEQYFGPGTRLTVT.

This clonotype occurred a few times. V usage is TRBV12-3 or TRBV12-4 and J usage is TRBJ1-5; possible D gene TRBD1, 6 bases. The V end was cut by 5 bases, the J end by 6 bases, with 17 bases between. CDR3 size: 15 residues. CDR3: CASSRNDRLLQPQHF. The CDR3 region has the DNA TGTGCCAGCAGTAGAAATGACAGGCTCCTTCAGCCCCAGCATTTT.

In its sample, this clonotype was seen a few times. The chain links TRBV20-1 to TRBJ2-5; D is unresolved. Looked up from germline, CDR1 is DFQATT and CDR2 is SNEGSKA (reference sequence). This CDR3 is built from 12 residues. Deletions cut 5 bases from V and 4 bases from J, with 11 bases between. CDR3: CSAAPASETQYF. The CDR3 bases are TGCAGTGCTGCCCCTGCATCAGAGACCCAGTACTTC.

This clonotype was counted only a few times. The chain employs TRBV9 and TRBJ1-2; 8 bases fit TRBD1. The CDR3 spans 16 residues. The J segment lost 2 bases and the V segment lost 9 bases, leaving 15 bases of the junction unmatched. Per the germline V gene, CDR1 is SGDLS and CDR2 is YYNGEE. The CDR3 DNA sequence: TGTGCCAACACCCAAAGGGCAGGGGGCCTAAACTATGGCTACACCTTC. Translating it yields CANTQRAGGLNYGYTF.

This clonotype was seen more than once but under ten times. The chain combines TRBV2 with TRBJ2-5, with 12 bases lining up with TRBD1. Germline assignment: CDR1 SNHLY and CDR2 FYNNEI. The CDR3 sequence is 17 residues long. J gave up 1 base and V 9 bases, and 12 bases lay outside the gene matches. The CDR3: CAREAGTGGSLQETQYF. CDR3 nucleotides: TGTGCCAGAGAAGCTGGGACAGGGGGCAGCCTCCAAGAGACCCAGTACTTC.

This clonotype was observed many times. The chain links TRBV29-1 to TRBJ2-5, with 9 bases that match TRBD1. Looked up from germline, CDR1 is SQVTM and CDR2 is ANQGSEA. CDR3 length equals 13 residues. Germline trimming cut 7 bases from V and 3 bases from J; bases unmatched to any gene: 6. DNA of the CDR3: TGCAGCGGGACAGGGGACACCGAAGAGACCCAGTACTTC. Encoded protein: CSGTGDTEETQYF.

This clonotype was counted many times. The CDR3 DNA follows: TGTGCCAGCAGTGGAGGGGGTATCCGCACCACTGAAGCTTTCTTT. As protein: CASSGGGIRTTEAFF. The rearrangement joins TRBV7-2 to TRBJ1-1; D possibly corresponds to TRBD1 (6 bases). CDR3 length equals 15 residues. Germline V lookup: CDR1 SGHTA, CDR2 FQGNSA. V was trimmed by 6 bases and J by 4 bases, leaving 18 bases between them.

This clonotype was observed a few times. This chain links TRBV12-3 or TRBV12-4 with TRBJ1-4; 7 bases agree with TRBD1. The V gene end was trimmed by 6 bases and the J gene end by 5 bases; junction bases not matched to a gene: 6. This CDR3 comprises 14 residues. The CDR3 region has the DNA TGTGCCAGCAGCCGGACAGGTGGGAATGAAAAACTGTTTTTT. Its translation: CASSRTGGNEKLFF.

This clonotype was observed a few times. This chain connects TRBV5-1 to TRBJ2-2; D unresolved. Germline values: CDR1 SGHRS, CDR2 YFSETQ. The CDR3 contains 14 residues. V lost 0 bases and J lost 6, with 9 bases in between. The CDR3 nucleotides read TGCGCCAGCAGCTTGGTTAGCCTTCCCGGGGAGCTGTTTTTT. Its protein is CASSLVSLPGELFF.

The J gene is TRBJ2-5, the V gene TRBV6-1; D gene unclear. The CDR3 totals 13 residues. Germline V CDR1 and CDR2: MNHNS, SASEGT. The V gene lost 3 bases and the J gene lost 1 base, with 6 bases spanning the gap. CDR3 in DNA: TGTGCCAGCAGTGATCAGCCCCAAGAGACCCAGTACTTC. Translated: CASSDQPQETQYF.

As to this clonotype: With a much larger clone just one base away, this may be a read error. The chain uses TRBV7-9 and TRBJ1-1; 8 bases agree with TRBD1. The germline gives CDR1 SEHNR, CDR2 FQNEAQ (reference sequence). The CDR3 is 15 amino acids. The CDR3 DNA reads TGTGCCAGCAGCGACCTTCGACAGGGGAACACTGAAGGTTTCTTT. Its translation is CASSDLRQGNTEGFF.

This clonotype showed up many times. In DNA, the CDR3 is TGCAGTGCCCCGCGACCCGAGGAGTTGAACACTGAAGCTTTCTTT. Amino acids: CSAPRPEELNTEAFF. This chain connects TRBV20-1 to TRBJ1-1; D is unclear. This CDR3 is 15 amino acids long. V lost 6 bases and J lost 0, with 17 bases in between. Germline V gene data show CDR1 as DFQATT and CDR2 as SNEGSKA (reference sequence).

This rearrangement joins TRBV9 to TRBJ2-1; either TRBD1 or TRBD2 may fit D (5 bases each). The CDR3 consists of 16 residues. The V end lost 2 bases, the J end lost 3 bases, and 15 bases lay between the germline ends. The germline V gene has CDR1 SGDLS and CDR2 YYNGEE. The CDR3 sequence is CASSVGRGPNYNEQFF. The CDR3 region has the DNA TGTGCCAGCAGCGTGGGTAGGGGACCAAACTACAATGAGCAGTTCTTC.